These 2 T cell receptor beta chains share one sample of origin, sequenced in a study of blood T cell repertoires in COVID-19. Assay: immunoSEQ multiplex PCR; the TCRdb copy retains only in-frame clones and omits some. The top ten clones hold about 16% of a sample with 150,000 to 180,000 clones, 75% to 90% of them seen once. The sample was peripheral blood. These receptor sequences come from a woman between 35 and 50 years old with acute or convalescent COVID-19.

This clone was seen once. The CDR3 DNA follows: TGTGCTAGTGGTTTGGTACTTGGAGGGCGTTACTACGAGCAGTACTTC. Its protein product is CASGLVLGGRYYEQYF. The chain recombines TRBV12-5 with TRBJ2-7; tentatively, D is TRBD2 (6 bases). This CDR3 has 16 amino acids. V lost 0 bases, J lost 3 bases, and 15 bases lay in between. Germline lookup yields CDR1 LGHNT and CDR2 FRNRAP.

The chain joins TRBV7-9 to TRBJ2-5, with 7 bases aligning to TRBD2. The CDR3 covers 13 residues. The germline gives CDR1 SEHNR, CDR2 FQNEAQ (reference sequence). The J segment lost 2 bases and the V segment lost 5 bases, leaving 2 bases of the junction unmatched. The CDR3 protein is CASSGRAQETQYF. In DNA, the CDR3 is TGTGCCAGCAGCGGGAGGGCTCAAGAGACCCAGTACTTC.